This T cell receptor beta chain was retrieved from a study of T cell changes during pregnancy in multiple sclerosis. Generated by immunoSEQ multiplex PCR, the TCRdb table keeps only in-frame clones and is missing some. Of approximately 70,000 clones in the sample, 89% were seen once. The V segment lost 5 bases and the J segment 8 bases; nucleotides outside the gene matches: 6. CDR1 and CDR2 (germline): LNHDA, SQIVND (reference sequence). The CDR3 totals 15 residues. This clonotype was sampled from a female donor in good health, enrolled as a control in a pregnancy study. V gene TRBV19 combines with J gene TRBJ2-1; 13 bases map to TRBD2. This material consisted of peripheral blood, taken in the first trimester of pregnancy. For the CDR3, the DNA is TGTGCCAGTAGTTCCCGGACTAGCGGGAGAGATGAGCAGTTCTTC. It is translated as CASSSRTSGRDEQFF.